A selection of T cell receptor beta chains follows, all from one sample in a study of shared clonotypes between healthy human individuals. Sequencing used immunoSEQ multiplex PCR; TCRdb keeps in-frame clones, though not all of them. The sample has some 360,000 clones, 70% to 75% seen once. Sequences were obtained from memory CD4+ T cells sorted from blood. These receptors were collected from a man aged 30 to 39 in good health. Each CDR3 is given without its conserved first and last residue. Fields, in order: V gene, J gene, CDR3 protein.

TRBV5-1	TRBJ1-3	ASSPGNRSPGNTIY
TRBV6-4	TRBJ2-5	ASSALVCVQAYQETQY
TRBV28	TRBJ2-7	ASSLRTSGSREQY
TRBV5-4	TRBJ2-2	ASSPGTGSRNTGELF
TRBV6-5	TRBJ1-2	ASSYSTGFGYGYT
TRBV27	TRBJ2-7	ASSHGTSFYEQY
TRBV29-1	TRBJ2-2	SVAHFTGELF
TRBV18	TRBJ2-3	ASSPQVPLAGDTQY
TRBV5-1	TRBJ2-2	ASSIQEYTGELF
TRBV6-1	TRBJ1-3	ASSVNTIY
TRBV5-1	TRBJ2-3	ASSLGEDRRDTQY
TRBV14	TRBJ1-1	ASSQVGGRLTEAF
TRBV14	TRBJ2-3	ASSGYDRGITDTQY
TRBV5-4	TRBJ2-5	ASSLQGLEEETQY
TRBV27	TRBJ2-7	ASSPPGYPYEQY
TRBV5-1	TRBJ1-4	ASSPQGATNEKLF
TRBV7-3	TRBJ2-1	ASSPWGWGDNEQF
TRBV7-3	TRBJ2-1	ASSSDPSNEQF
TRBV7-9	TRBJ1-3	ASSPRVPSGVNTIY
TRBV7-2	TRBJ2-3	ASSLRPVGTSTDTQY
TRBV27	TRBJ2-1	ASSLGREAYNEQF
TRBV5-1	TRBJ2-5	ASSWGGETQY
TRBV19	TRBJ2-1	ASSLVVTLGGQF
TRBV30	TRBJ2-7	ALAGGGYEQY
TRBV9	TRBJ1-2	ASSAGGQTNYGYT
TRBV2	TRBJ2-5	ASREAGHQETQY